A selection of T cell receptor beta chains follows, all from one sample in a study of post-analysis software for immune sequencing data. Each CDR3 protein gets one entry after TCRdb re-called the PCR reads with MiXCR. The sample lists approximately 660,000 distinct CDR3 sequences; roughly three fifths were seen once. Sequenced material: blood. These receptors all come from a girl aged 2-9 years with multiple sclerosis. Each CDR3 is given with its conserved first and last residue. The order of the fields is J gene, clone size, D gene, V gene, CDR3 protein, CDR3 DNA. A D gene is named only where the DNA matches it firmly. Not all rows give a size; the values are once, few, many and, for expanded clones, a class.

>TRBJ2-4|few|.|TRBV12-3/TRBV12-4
CASSLVGQITKNIQYF
TGTGCCAGCAGTTTAGTAGGACAGATAACCAAAAACATTCAGTACTTC
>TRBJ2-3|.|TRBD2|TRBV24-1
CATSAGTSGSTDTQYF
TGTGCCACCAGTGCCGGGACTAGCGGGAGCACAGATACGCAGTATTTT
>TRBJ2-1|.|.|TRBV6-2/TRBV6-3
CASSYQSQQFF
TGTGCCAGCAGTTACCAATCCCAACAGTTCTTC
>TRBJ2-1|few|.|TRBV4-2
CASSQDLNGGPNNEQFF
TGTGCCAGCAGCCAAGATTTGAACGGGGGGCCCAACAATGAGCAGTTCTTC
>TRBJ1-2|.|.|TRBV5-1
CASSLHDSSGYTF
TGCGCCAGCAGCCTACACGACAGTTCTGGCTACACCTTC
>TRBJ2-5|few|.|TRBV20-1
CSARGPGPQETQYF
TGCAGTGCTAGGGGACCTGGACCTCAAGAGACCCAGTACTTC
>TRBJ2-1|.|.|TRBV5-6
CASSSYGLAVRNEQFF
TGTGCCAGCAGCTCTTACGGGCTAGCAGTAAGAAATGAGCAGTTCTTC
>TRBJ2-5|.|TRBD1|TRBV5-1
CASSLGQGLEETQYF
TGCGCCAGCAGCTTGGGACAGGGTTTAGAAGAGACCCAGTACTTC
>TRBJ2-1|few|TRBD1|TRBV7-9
CASSLVGPGQTMSSTREFF
TGTGCCAGCAGCTTAGTGGGACCGGGACAGACAATGAGCAGTACAAGGGAGTTCTTC
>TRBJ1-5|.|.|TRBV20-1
CSARPQGPAHQPQHF
TGCAGTGCTAGACCACAGGGTCCCGCCCATCAGCCCCAGCATTTT
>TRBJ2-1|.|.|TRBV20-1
CSAREGEGLPAYNEQFF
TGCAGTGCTAGAGAAGGTGAGGGTCTACCGGCCTACAATGAGCAGTTCTTC
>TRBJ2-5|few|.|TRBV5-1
CASSLAFQEGTQYF
TGCGCCAGCAGCTTAGCTTTTCAAGAGGGGACCCAGTACTTC
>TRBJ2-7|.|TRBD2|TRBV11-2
CASRGGLAESYEQYF
TGTGCCAGCAGGGGGGGACTAGCGGAATCCTACGAGCAGTACTTC
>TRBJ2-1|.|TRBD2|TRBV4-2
CASSQAPTSYSYNEQFF
TGTGCCAGCAGCCAAGCCCCGACTAGCTACTCCTACAATGAGCAGTTCTTC
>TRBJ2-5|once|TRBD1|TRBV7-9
CASSSTGTGGRETQYF
TGTGCCAGCAGCTCAACCGGGACAGGGGGTAGGGAGACCCAGTACTTC
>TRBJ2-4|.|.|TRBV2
CASSGDTLPNIQYF
TGTGCCAGCAGTGGGGACACCCTTCCAAACATTCAGTACTTC
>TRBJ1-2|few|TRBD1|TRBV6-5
CASRTLQGANGYTF
TGTGCCAGCAGAACCCTCCAGGGGGCTAATGGCTACACCTTC
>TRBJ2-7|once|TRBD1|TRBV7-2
CASSLDGDRGEQYF
TGTGCCAGCAGCTTAGATGGGGACAGAGGCGAGCAGTACTTC
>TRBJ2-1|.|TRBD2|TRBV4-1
CASSQDWTSGVFSSYNEQFF
TGCGCCAGCAGCCAAGACTGGACTAGCGGCGTCTTCAGCTCCTACAATGAGCAGTTCTTC
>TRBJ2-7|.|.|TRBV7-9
CASRPTGETYEQYF
TGTGCCAGCAGACCGACGGGGGAAACCTACGAGCAGTACTTC
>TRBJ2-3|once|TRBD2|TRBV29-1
CSVTRLAGGVVSSTDMQYF
TGCAGCGTTACCCGACTAGCGGGAGGGGTCGTATCTAGCACAGATATGCAGTATTTT
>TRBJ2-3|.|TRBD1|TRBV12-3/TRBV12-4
CASSLRGQGAADTQYF
TGTGCCAGCAGTTTAAGAGGACAGGGGGCAGCAGATACGCAGTATTTT
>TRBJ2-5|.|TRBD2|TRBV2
CASRSSGAETQYF
TGTGCCAGCAGGTCTAGCGGGGCAGAGACCCAGTACTTC
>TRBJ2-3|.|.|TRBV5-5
CASSLTGSNVAYF
TGTGCCAGCAGCTTGACAGGGAGTAACGTTGCGTATTTT
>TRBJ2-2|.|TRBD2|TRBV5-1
CASSPLTSGSDTGELFF
TGCGCCAGCAGCCCTCTGACTAGCGGGTCGGACACCGGGGAGCTGTTTTTT
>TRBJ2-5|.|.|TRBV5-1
CASSLDSSNGQYF
TGCGCCAGCAGCTTGGATTCTTCTAATGGGCAGTACTTC
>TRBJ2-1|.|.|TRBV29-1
CSVVRDLINEQFF
TGCAGCGTCGTGCGGGACTTAATCAATGAGCAGTTCTTC
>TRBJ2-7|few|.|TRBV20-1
CSARGGPYEQYF
TGCAGTGCTAGAGGCGGACCCTACGAGCAGTACTTC
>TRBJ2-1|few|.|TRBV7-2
CASSLGGSNNEQFF
TGTGCCAGCAGCTTAGGGGGGTCGAACAATGAGCAGTTCTTC
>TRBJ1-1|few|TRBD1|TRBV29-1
CSVPSRDRANTEAFF
TGCAGCGTTCCATCCCGGGACAGGGCGAACACTGAAGCTTTCTTT
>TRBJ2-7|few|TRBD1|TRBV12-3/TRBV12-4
CASSSLTGVFYEQYF
TGTGCCAGCAGCTCTCTGACAGGGGTTTTCTACGAGCAGTACTTC
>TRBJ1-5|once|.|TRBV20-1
CSARELGDTYQPQHF
TGCAGTGCTAGAGAATTAGGAGACACCTATCAGCCCCAGCATTTT
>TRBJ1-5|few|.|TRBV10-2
CASRYGDGNQPQHF
TGCGCCAGCAGATACGGGGACGGCAATCAGCCCCAGCATTTT
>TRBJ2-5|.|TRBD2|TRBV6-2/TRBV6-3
CASRHTSGRRQETQYF
TGTGCCAGCAGACACACTAGCGGGAGACGGCAAGAGACCCAGTACTTC
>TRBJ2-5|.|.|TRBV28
CASSGGGIETQYF
TGTGCCAGCAGCGGTGGGGGAATAGAGACCCAGTACTTC
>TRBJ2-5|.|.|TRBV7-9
CASSLRGGHLGETQYF
TGTGCCAGCAGCTTAAGGGGCGGACACCTCGGGGAGACCCAGTACTTC
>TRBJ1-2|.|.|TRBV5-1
CASSTAGGGAYGYTF
TGCGCCAGCAGCACGGCCGGCGGGGGAGCATATGGCTACACCTTC
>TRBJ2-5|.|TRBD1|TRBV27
CASSRRDRSVQETQYF
TGTGCCAGCAGCCGAAGGGACAGGAGCGTTCAAGAGACCCAGTACTTC
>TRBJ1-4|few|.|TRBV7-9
CASSPRSGPHLTNEKLFF
TGTGCCAGCAGCCCTCGGTCGGGACCGCACCTAACTAATGAAAAACTGTTTTTT
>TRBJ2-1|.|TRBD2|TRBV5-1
CASSTGTSGLDEQFF
TGCGCCAGCAGCACAGGGACTAGCGGGCTCGATGAGCAGTTCTTC
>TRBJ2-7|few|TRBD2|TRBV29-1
CSVSRTSSTYEQYF
TGCAGCGTTTCTAGGACTAGTTCCACCTACGAGCAGTACTTC
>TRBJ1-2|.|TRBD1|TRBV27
CASPRQGSRGYTF
TGTGCCAGCCCTCGACAGGGGAGTAGGGGCTACACCTTC
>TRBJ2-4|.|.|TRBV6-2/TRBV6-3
CASSYLLHILAKNIQYF
TGTGCCAGCAGTTACTTACTACATATACTAGCCAAAAACATTCAGTACTTC
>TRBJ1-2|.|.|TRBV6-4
CASSPDALGFNYGYTF
TGTGCCAGCAGTCCGGACGCATTAGGTTTTAACTATGGCTACACCTTC
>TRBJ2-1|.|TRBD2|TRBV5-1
CASSFRALADEQFF
TGCGCCAGCAGCTTTAGAGCACTAGCGGATGAGCAGTTCTTC
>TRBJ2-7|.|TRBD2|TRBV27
CASRGLAPYEQYF
TGTGCCAGCAGGGGACTAGCGCCCTACGAGCAGTACTTC